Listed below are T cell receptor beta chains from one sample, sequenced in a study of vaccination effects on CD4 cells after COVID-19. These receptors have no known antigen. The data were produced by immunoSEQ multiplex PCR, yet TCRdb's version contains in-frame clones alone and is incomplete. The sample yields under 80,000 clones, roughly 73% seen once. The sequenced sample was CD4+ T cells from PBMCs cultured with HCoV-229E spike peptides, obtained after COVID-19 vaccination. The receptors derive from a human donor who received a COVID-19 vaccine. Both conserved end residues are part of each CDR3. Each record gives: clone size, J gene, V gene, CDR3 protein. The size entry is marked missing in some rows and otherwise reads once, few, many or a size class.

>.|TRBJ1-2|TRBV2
CASSRRDRGRNYGYTF
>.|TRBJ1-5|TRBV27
CASSAGVNQPQHF
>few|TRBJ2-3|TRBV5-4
CASSVGQGRADTQYF
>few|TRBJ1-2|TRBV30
CAGGQFYGYTF
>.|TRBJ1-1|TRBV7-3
CASRKGQNTEAFF
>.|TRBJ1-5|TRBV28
CASSLGRSNQPQHF
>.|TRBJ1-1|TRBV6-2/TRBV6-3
CASSYSFSKAFF
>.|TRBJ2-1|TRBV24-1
CATSDSLPQVPQQFF
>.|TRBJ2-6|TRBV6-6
CASSRGMDSSGANVLTF
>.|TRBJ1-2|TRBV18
CASSPAGLLNYGYTF
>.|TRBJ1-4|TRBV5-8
CASSLGGTSEKLFF
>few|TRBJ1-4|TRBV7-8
CASSQAQGRLNEKLFF
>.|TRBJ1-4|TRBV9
CASSVGGVGEKLFF
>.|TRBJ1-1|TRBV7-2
CASSFTGQGYTEAFF
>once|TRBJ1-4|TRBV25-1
CASSETGDEKLFF
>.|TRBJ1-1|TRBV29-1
CSVRRGSEAFF
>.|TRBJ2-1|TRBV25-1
CASSTWDKRTYNEQFF
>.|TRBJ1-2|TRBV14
CASSLGQGRLYGYTF
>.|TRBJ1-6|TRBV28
CASSFTFRGNSPLHF
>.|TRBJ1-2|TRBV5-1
CASSFEGKNYGYTF
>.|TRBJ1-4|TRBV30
CAWNEGGLANEKLFF
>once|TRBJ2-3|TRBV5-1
CASSTPIDRGLTDTQYF
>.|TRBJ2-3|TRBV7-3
CASSPRGLQTDTQYF
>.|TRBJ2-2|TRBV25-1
CASSGTKTGVTGELFF
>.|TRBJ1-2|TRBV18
CASSTLGRFNYGYTF
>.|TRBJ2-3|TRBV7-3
CASSLTGGTSGSGTQYF
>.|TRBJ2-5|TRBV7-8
CASSLGAGAPQETQYF
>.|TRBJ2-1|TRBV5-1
CASSLGTSGGVSREQFF
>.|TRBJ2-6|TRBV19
CASSIAGANVLTF
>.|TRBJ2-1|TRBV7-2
CASSLVWDEQFF
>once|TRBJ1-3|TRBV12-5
CASGLVLVGVSSGNTIYF
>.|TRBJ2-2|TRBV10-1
CASSALLVAGELFF
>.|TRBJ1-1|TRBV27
CASMGRTGWTEAFF
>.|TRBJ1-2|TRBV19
CATPLGQGAFYGYTF
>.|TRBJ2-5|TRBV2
CASSEELLAGETQYF
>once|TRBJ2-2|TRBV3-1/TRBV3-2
CASSQEPGLGELFF
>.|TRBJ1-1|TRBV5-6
CASSAWAGGDTEAFF
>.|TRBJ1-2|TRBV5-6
CASSLFQTVHYGYTF
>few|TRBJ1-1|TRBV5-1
CASSLVRAAAANTEAFF
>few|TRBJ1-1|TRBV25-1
CASRLGAEAFF
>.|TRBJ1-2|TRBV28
CAGAGGAKGYTF
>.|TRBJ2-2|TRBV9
CASSVVVGGTGELFF
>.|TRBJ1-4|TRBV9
CASSAQDRRANEKLFF
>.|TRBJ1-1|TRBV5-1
CASSLSTAMNTEAFF
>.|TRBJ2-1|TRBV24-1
CATSDQRTSPLHNEQFF